This TCR beta chain was observed in a study of blood T cell repertoires in COVID-19. Produced via immunoSEQ multiplex PCR; TCRdb's table is partial and in-frame only. The table records hundreds of thousands of clones, roughly nine tenths of them present only once. Sample: PBMCs or T cells enriched from blood (not recorded which). The TCR originated in a woman younger than 35 who had recovered from COVID-19.

The CDR3 sequence: CASSIGQSGYTF. In nucleotides, the CDR3 is TGTGCCAGCAGCATCGGACAGTCTGGCTACACCTTC. This sequence joins TRBV7-9 and TRBJ1-2; D might be TRBD1 (6 bases). From germline, CDR1 is SEHNR and CDR2 FQNEAQ (reference sequence). This CDR3 has 12 residues. V was pared by 5 bases and J by 7 bases, with 11 bases between.